This T cell receptor (beta chain) was identified in a study of cytomegalovirus exposure and HLA in healthy donors. Concerning this clone: The antigen remains undetermined.

The germline gives CDR1 SSHAT, CDR2 FNYEAQ (reference sequence). The V and J ends lost 5 bases and 1 base respectively, with 11 bases between them. The CDR3 sequence is 14 residues long. 60 Vbeta and 13 Jbeta primers were used in PCR. Measured with immunoSEQ multiplex PCR; TCRdb has only the in-frame clones, and not every one. This table holds 45,000 to 75,000 clones, 70% found once. Broader study findings: TRBV6-2, TRBV6-3 and some other V segments were excluded as indistinguishable. The HLA-A and HLA-B alleles of most subjects were reportedly predicted accurately from TCR beta sequences. Three chains linked to CMV were shown in vitro to be specific for CMV antigens. A prior analysis recorded that most TCR beta V segments were productive about 87% or about 30% of the time.

The V and J genes are TRBV7-7 and TRBJ2-5; D gene uncertain. The sequence derives from a woman aged 55 to 70 in good health and CMV-seropositive. The sequenced sample was PBMCs. The CDR3 region is CASSPGWAQETQYF. DNA for the CDR3: TGTGCCAGCAGCCCTGGGTGGGCCCAAGAGACCCAGTACTTC.